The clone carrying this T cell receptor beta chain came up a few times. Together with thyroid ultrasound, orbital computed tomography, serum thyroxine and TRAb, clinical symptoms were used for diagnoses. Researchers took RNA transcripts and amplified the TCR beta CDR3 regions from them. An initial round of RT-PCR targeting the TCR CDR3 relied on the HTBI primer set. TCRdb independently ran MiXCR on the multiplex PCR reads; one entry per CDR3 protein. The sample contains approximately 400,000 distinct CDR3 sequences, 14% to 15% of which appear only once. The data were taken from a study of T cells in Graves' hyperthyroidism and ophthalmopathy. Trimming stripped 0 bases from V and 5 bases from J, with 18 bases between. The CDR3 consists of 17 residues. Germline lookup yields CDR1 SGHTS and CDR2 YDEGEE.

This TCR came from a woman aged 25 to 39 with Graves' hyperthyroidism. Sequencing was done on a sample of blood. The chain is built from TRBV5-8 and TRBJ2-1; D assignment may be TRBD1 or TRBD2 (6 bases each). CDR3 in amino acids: CASSLDRAWGANNEQFF. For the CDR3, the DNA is TGTGCCAGCAGCTTGGATAGGGCGTGGGGGGCGAACAATGAGCAGTTCTTC.